This T cell receptor beta chain was profiled in a study of blood T cell repertoires in COVID-19. Germline assignment: CDR1 LNHDA and CDR2 SQIVND (reference sequence). CDR3 size: 12 residues. V lost 7 bases and J lost 4, with 8 bases in between. TCRdb keeps only in-frame clones here, not all; method: immunoSEQ multiplex PCR. The table records approximately 68,000 clones, roughly 82% of them present only once. This clone came up once. The TCR originated in a human donor in a cohort sampled during active COVID-19. Sequenced material: peripheral blood. The rearrangement links TRBV19 to TRBJ1-5, with D unclear. This CDR3 reads CASIGENQPQHF. The CDR3 coding sequence is TGTGCCAGTATCGGGGAAAATCAGCCCCAGCATTTT.